This is a list of T cell receptor beta chains from one sample in a study of blood T cell repertoires in COVID-19. Assay: immunoSEQ multiplex PCR; the TCRdb copy retains only in-frame clones and omits some. The sample carries about 90,000 clones, around four fifths recorded once. The sample comprised peripheral blood. Every receptor here comes from a woman between 65 and 79 years old with active or convalescent COVID-19. Each CDR3 is given with its conserved first and last residue. The order of the fields is J gene, clone size, V gene, D gene, CDR3 protein, CDR3 DNA. A D gene is named only where the DNA matches it firmly. Clone sizes are given selectively: once, few, many, or a class where the clone is expanded.

>TRBJ1-1|-|TRBV19|-
CASSRGQTTEAFF
TGTGCCAGTAGTAGAGGACAGACCACTGAAGCTTTCTTT
>TRBJ1-2|-|TRBV4-1|-
CASSPPRGSSYTF
TGCGCCAGCAGCCCACCGAGGGGGTCTAGCTACACCTTC
>TRBJ1-4|-|TRBV2|-
CASRYSPATNEKLFF
TGTGCCAGCAGATACAGCCCCGCAACTAATGAAAAACTGTTTTTT
>TRBJ2-5|-|TRBV19|-
CASRATGQETQYF
TGTGCCAGTAGGGCCACGGGTCAAGAGACCCAGTACTTC
>TRBJ2-2|few|TRBV6-6|TRBD1
CASMRQGPRTGELFF
TGTGCCAGCATGCGACAGGGGCCGCGCACCGGGGAGCTGTTTTTT
>TRBJ2-1|-|TRBV5-1|TRBD2
CASSREGPNNEQFF
TGCGCCAGCAGCCGGGAGGGGCCCAACAATGAGCAGTTCTTC
>TRBJ2-2|-|TRBV10-2|TRBD1
CASRTTGGVGELFF
TGCGCCAGCAGGACAACAGGGGGTGTCGGGGAGCTGTTTTTT
>TRBJ2-7|few|TRBV14|TRBD1
CASSQPGTGGLYEQYF
TGTGCCAGCAGCCAACCCGGGACAGGGGGCCTGTACGAGCAGTACTTC
>TRBJ1-4|-|TRBV7-9|-
CASSPLAEKLFF
TGTGCCAGCAGCCCCCTGGCCGAAAAACTGTTTTTT
>TRBJ2-1|-|TRBV12-1|-
CASSTRLLAVYNEQFF
TGTGCCAGCAGCACCCGACTCCTAGCGGTCTACAATGAGCAGTTCTTC
>TRBJ1-6|once|TRBV5-6|-
CASSELNVYYNSPLHF
TGTGCCAGCAGCGAACTGAACGTTTACTATAATTCACCCCTCCACTTT
>TRBJ1-4|-|TRBV19|-
CASSIDPSESTANEKLFF
TGTGCCAGTAGTATCGACCCCTCGGAGAGCACCGCTAATGAAAAACTGTTTTTT
>TRBJ2-3|-|TRBV5-1|TRBD1
CASSSLQGTGTDTQYF
TGCGCCAGCAGCTCTTTACAGGGGACGGGCACAGATACGCAGTATTTT
>TRBJ2-7|-|TRBV5-6|-
CASSLSFKRSSYEQYF
TGTGCCAGCAGCTTGAGCTTCAAGAGGAGCTCCTACGAGCAGTACTTC
>TRBJ2-3|-|TRBV5-5|TRBD2
CASSLEGTSGALSTDTQYF
TGTGCCAGCAGCTTGGAGGGGACTAGCGGGGCCTTAAGCACAGATACGCAGTATTTT
>TRBJ1-2|-|TRBV24-1|TRBD1
CATSPSGTGGNYGYTF
TGTGCCACCTCTCCTTCAGGAACAGGGGGCAACTATGGCTACACCTTC
>TRBJ1-1|-|TRBV5-5|-
CASSVSRGGRGTEAFF
TGTGCCAGCAGCGTATCTCGCGGGGGGCGGGGGACTGAAGCTTTCTTT
>TRBJ1-2|-|TRBV4-3|-
CASSQEMGSGVGPYGYTF
TGCGCCAGCAGCCAAGAAATGGGTTCGGGGGTGGGTCCCTATGGCTACACCTTC
>TRBJ1-4|-|TRBV29-1|TRBD1
CSPRRPDSTGGVGQFHEKLFF
TGCAGCCCTCGCCGCCCCGATTCGACAGGGGGTGTAGGGCAGTTCCATGAAAAACTGTTTTTT